What follows are 17 T cell receptor beta chains derived from one specimen sequenced in a study of beta chain features in type 1 diabetes. Isolated RNA was reverse transcribed in full, so expressed TCRB transcripts were sequenced. The repertoire was sequenced with immunoSEQ multiplex PCR; TCRdb's copy has only in-frame clones and lacks some. The data contain around 500,000 clones, approximately 30% of them singletons. The sequenced sample consisted of naive CD4+ T cells from blood. The receptors were sampled from a man aged 18 to 30 in good health.

The J gene is TRBJ1-2, the V gene TRBV29-1; D uncertain. Deletions cut 3 bases from V and 6 bases from J, with 11 bases between. Looked up from germline, CDR1 is SQVTM and CDR2 is ANQGSEA. The CDR3 has 12 residues. CDR3 sequence reads: CSVDNGLDGYTF. The CDR3 region has the DNA TGCAGCGTTGATAACGGGCTCGATGGCTACACCTTC. The whole variable domain, filled in from reference TRBV29-1 and TRBJ1-2, reads SAVISQKPSRDICQRGTSLTIQCQVDSQVTMMFWYRQQPGQSLTLIATANQGSEATYESGFVIDKFPISRPNLTFSTLTVSNMSPEDSSIYLCSVDNGLDGYTFGSGTRLTVV.

V usage is TRBV25-1 and J usage is TRBJ2-7; 8 bases are a match to TRBD2. Germline values: CDR1 MGHDK, CDR2 SYGVNS. V lost 1 base, J lost 1 base, and 6 bases stayed unmatched. The CDR3 extends over 16 amino acids. The CDR3 DNA sequence: TGTGCCAGCAGTGAATCCCGGACTAGCTGGTCCTACGAGCAGTACTTC. It specifies CASSESRTSWSYEQYF.

About this clone itself: One end of the junction varies from germline; a read error may be responsible. The chain joins TRBV5-4 to TRBJ2-1; perhaps TRBD1 as D (6 bases). The length of the CDR3 is 14 residues. Germline lookup yields CDR1 SGHNT and CDR2 YYREEE (reference sequence). CDR3 residues: CASSLAGEGIAVVF. The CDR3 DNA sequence: TGTGCCAGCAGCTTGGCAGGGGAAGGAATTGCAGTGGTCTTC. Full variable domain (missing parts from reference TRBV5-4 and TRBJ2-1): ETGVTQSPTHLIKTRGQQVTLRCSSQSGHNTVSWYQQALGQGPQFIFQYYREEENGRGNFPPRFSGLQFPNYSSELNVNALELDDSALYLCASSLAGEGIAVVFGPGTRLTVL.

This CDR3 is CASSVPGLSDTQYF. CDR3 coding DNA: TGTGCCAGCAGCGTCCCGGGACTCTCAGATACGCAGTATTTT. V is TRBV9 and J is TRBJ2-3; weak D call: TRBD2 (6 bases). V was cut by 2 bases and J by 4 bases, with 11 bases left in between. CDR1 is SGDLS and CDR2 is YYNGEE in the germline V gene. CDR3 length: 14 residues. The whole variable domain, filled in from reference TRBV9 and TRBJ2-3, reads DSGVTQTPKHLITATGQRVTLRCSPRSGDLSVYWYQQSLDQGLQFLIQYYNGEERAKGNILERFSAQQFPDLHSELNLSSLELGDSALYFCASSVPGLSDTQYFGPGTRLTVL.

This clone came up a few times. The chain employs TRBV30 and TRBJ2-1; 7 bases match TRBD2. The CDR3 spans 15 residues. Germline V gene sequence: CDR1 GTSNPN, CDR2 SVGIG (reference sequence). Trimming removed 0 bases from V and 4 bases from J; junction bases left unmatched: 6. The CDR3 protein is CAWSVQLALYNEQFF. In DNA form, the CDR3 reads TGTGCCTGGAGTGTACAACTAGCGCTTTACAATGAGCAGTTCTTC.

This clone was counted only a few times. V and J are TRBV29-1 and TRBJ1-1; TRBD1 might be the D (6 bases). The CDR3 sequence is 13 residues long. Between the trimmed V and J ends, which lost 3 bases and 1 base, there was a span of 9 bases. Germline V gene sequence: CDR1 SQVTM, CDR2 ANQGSEA. CDR3: CSVDTGTNTEAFF. The CDR3 DNA follows: TGCAGCGTTGACACAGGGACGAACACTGAAGCTTTCTTT.

This chain joins TRBV9 and TRBJ1-1; D is unclear. This CDR3 comprises 14 residues. The germline V gene encodes CDR1 SGDLS and CDR2 YYNGEE. V lost 0 bases and J lost 0, with 6 bases in between. DNA of the CDR3: TGTGCCAGCAGCGTAGGGGATATGAACACTGAAGCTTTCTTT. Its protein is CASSVGDMNTEAFF.

This clone occurred a few times. The J gene is TRBJ2-3, the V gene TRBV9, with 8 bases that match TRBD2. With V trimmed by 0 bases and J by 8 bases, 5 bases remained unmatched. The germline V gene has CDR1 SGDLS and CDR2 YYNGEE. The CDR3 is 14 amino acids. Written as DNA, the CDR3 is TGTGCCAGCAGCGTAGTGGAGCGGGAGAGTACGCAGTATTTT. Residues: CASSVVERESTQYF.

A few counts support this clone. This chain connects TRBV2 to TRBJ2-1; D remains ambiguous. The V gene's germline CDR1 is SNHLY and CDR2 FYNNEI. V was trimmed by 8 bases and J by 8 bases, leaving 16 bases between them. The CDR3 is made up of 13 amino acids. The CDR3 here is CASGVPYTDEQFF. The CDR3 DNA follows: TGTGCCAGCGGGGTTCCCTACACCGATGAGCAGTTCTTC.

The CDR3 DNA is TGTGCCAGCTCACCCGTGGTGGCTAGCGGAGCCTACGAGCAGTACTTC. This codes for CASSPVVASGAYEQYF. The chain carries TRBV18 and TRBJ2-7; the match to TRBD2 covers 7 bases. V lost 3 bases to trimming and J lost 2 bases; unmatched junction nucleotides: 10. Looked up from germline, CDR1 is KGHSH and CDR2 is LQKENI. The CDR3 consists of 16 residues.

The chain employs TRBV5-1 and TRBJ2-7; no firm D call. Between the trimmed V and J ends, which lost 0 bases and 2 bases, there was a span of 12 bases. The CDR3 totals 15 residues. Germline assignment: CDR1 SGHRS and CDR2 YFSETQ. CDR3: CASSLDPGGTYEQYF. DNA of the CDR3: TGCGCCAGCAGCTTGGACCCGGGCGGAACCTACGAGCAGTACTTC.

To note about this clone: Other DNA sequences in this specimen translate into the identical CDR3. The rearrangement joins TRBV30 to TRBJ1-1, with TRBD1 as a possible D gene (6 bases). The V end lost 1 base, the J end lost 4 bases, and 7 bases lay between the germline ends. Germline values: CDR1 GTSNPN, CDR2 SVGIG (reference sequence). The CDR3 is 12 residues long. The CDR3 loop reads CAWSGGGTEAFF. The CDR3 nucleotides read TGTGCCTGGAGTGGAGGGGGCACTGAAGCTTTCTTT.

This chain links TRBV5-1 with TRBJ2-2, with D perhaps TRBD2 (6 bases). In germline, CDR1 is SGHRS, CDR2 YFSETQ. V was pared by 4 bases and J by 1 base, with 14 bases between. The length of the CDR3 is 16 residues. This CDR3 is CASSPPGLMNTGELFF. CDR3 in DNA: TGCGCCAGCAGCCCACCGGGACTGATGAACACCGGGGAGCTGTTTTTT.

The chain joins TRBV5-6 to TRBJ2-1; a possible D gene is TRBD2 (5 bases). CDR3 size: 16 residues. V was clipped by 0 bases and J by 2 bases, with 12 bases between them. Germline assignment: CDR1 SGHDT and CDR2 YYEEEE. DNA of the CDR3: TGTGCCAGCAGCTTGGGTCTAGCTGCTACCTACAATGAGCAGTTCTTC. Protein product: CASSLGLAATYNEQFF. The whole variable domain, remainder taken from reference TRBV5-6 and TRBJ2-1, is DAGVTQSPTHLIKTRGQQVTLRCSPKSGHDTVSWYQQALGQGPQFIFQYYEEEERQRGNFPDRFSGHQFPNYSSELNVNALLLGDSALYLCASSLGLAATYNEQFFGPGTRLTVL.

The chain joins TRBV5-1 to TRBJ2-7; weak D call: TRBD2 (5 bases). Trimming cost V 4 bases and J 2 bases, with 13 bases left between them. The CDR3 is 14 amino acids. CDR1 and CDR2 from the germline V gene are SGHRS and YFSETQ. The CDR3 loop is CASSPAGSPYEQYF. The CDR3 coding sequence is TGCGCCAGCAGCCCGGCGGGCTCTCCCTACGAGCAGTACTTC.

The rearrangement uses TRBV4-1 and TRBJ2-7; tentative D call: TRBD2 (6 bases). The CDR3 sequence is 15 residues long. Germline assignment: CDR1 MGHRA and CDR2 YSYEKL. V was cut by 0 bases and J by 0 bases, with 9 bases left in between. CDR3 amino acids: CASSQDPGDSYEQYF. CDR3 DNA: TGCGCCAGCAGCCAAGATCCGGGGGACTCCTACGAGCAGTACTTC.

This clone was seen a few times. The J gene is TRBJ2-1, the V gene TRBV19; D gene uncertain. CDR1 and CDR2 from the germline V gene are LNHDA and SQIVND (reference sequence). The CDR3 runs to 13 residues. Trimming took 3 bases from V and 14 from J, leaving 17 bases between them. As DNA, the CDR3 is TGTGCCAGTAGTATTATTTTCGGCCGGTCCGAGTTCTTC. It is translated as CASSIIFGRSEFF.